The rows below give T cell receptor beta chains drawn from one sample of a study of T cell clones after liver transplantation. This table comes from immunoSEQ multiplex PCR, and its TCRdb copy is limited to in-frame clones, with some not included. The sample lists 70,000 to 95,000 clones, approximately 87% occurring once. The source was CD4+ T cells from blood, collected at the 22-month timepoint. These receptors all come from a human patient who received a liver transplant. Part of the T cell pool may stem from the graft donor. The CDR3 runs from the conserved cysteine through the conserved F or W. The D gene is left open where the match is weak. A row's size may be missing; if present it is once, few, many or a size class.

DNA: TGTGCCAGCAAGCGGGAGAACACCGGGGAGCTGTTTTTT
CDR3: CASKRENTGELFF
D: TRBD2
J: TRBJ2-2
size: .
V: TRBV27

DNA: TGTGCCAGCAGCCTAATAAAGACCAGAGGCCTTCAAAACACCATATATTTT
CDR3: CASSLIKTRGLQNTIYF
D: .
J: TRBJ1-3
size: .
V: TRBV5-5

DNA: TGTGCCAGCACTCTACAAATATCCGGGACTTTCCACTTT
CDR3: CASTLQISGTFHF
D: .
J: TRBJ1-6
size: .
V: TRBV6-6

DNA: TGTGCCAGCAGTTCGACGGGGGGCCGGTACGAGCAGTACTTC
CDR3: CASSSTGGRYEQYF
D: .
J: TRBJ2-7
size: .
V: TRBV4-2

DNA: TGTGCCACCAGCAGGGGCTTTGAGGTGACGAACAATGAGCAGTTCTTC
CDR3: CATSRGFEVTNNEQFF
D: .
J: TRBJ2-1
size: .
V: TRBV15

DNA: TGTGCCAGCAGCCACGGGGGACGAAGGTACGAGCAGTACTTC
CDR3: CASSHGGRRYEQYF
D: .
J: TRBJ2-7
size: few
V: TRBV7-2

DNA: TGTGCCAGCAGCTTATCCGGGACAGGGGGCGACGAGCAGTACTTC
CDR3: CASSLSGTGGDEQYF
D: TRBD1
J: TRBJ2-7
size: .
V: TRBV7-2

DNA: TGCGCCAGCAGGCTCGTTGGGAGCTCCTACAATGAGCAGTTCTTC
CDR3: CASRLVGSSYNEQFF
D: .
J: TRBJ2-1
size: once
V: TRBV5-1

DNA: TGTGCCACCAGCAGAGCTGGGGGACTGGGGGGCTACACCTTC
CDR3: CATSRAGGLGGYTF
D: .
J: TRBJ1-2
size: once
V: TRBV15

DNA: TGTGCCAGCAGTGAAGCGGGGAAGAACGGTGTTGGGCAGTTCTTC
CDR3: CASSEAGKNGVGQFF
D: .
J: TRBJ2-1
size: .
V: TRBV2

DNA: TGTGCCAGCAGTAAACCCGGGACACCCGGGGAGACCCAGTACTTC
CDR3: CASSKPGTPGETQYF
D: .
J: TRBJ2-5
size: once
V: TRBV6-5

DNA: TGTGCCAGCAGCTTGCAACCAAGGGGGGGATATGGCTACACCTTC
CDR3: CASSLQPRGGYGYTF
D: .
J: TRBJ1-2
size: .
V: TRBV5-4

DNA: TGTGCCAGCAGTGAATCCGGGACTAGCGGGAGAAGCACAGATACGCAGTATTTT
CDR3: CASSESGTSGRSTDTQYF
D: TRBD2
J: TRBJ2-3
size: once
V: TRBV2

DNA: TGTGCCAGCAGCCTAACCCCACTGGGGCTAGCGTTAGAGACCCAGTACTTC
CDR3: CASSLTPLGLALETQYF
D: .
J: TRBJ2-5
size: .
V: TRBV7-2

DNA: TGTGCCAGCAGCGTCGCTACCGGGACGACAAGGTCCTACGAGCAGTACTTC
CDR3: CASSVATGTTRSYEQYF
D: .
J: TRBJ2-7
size: .
V: TRBV9

DNA: TGTGCCAGCAGCTTAGATCAAGTGAACACTGAAGCTTTCTTT
CDR3: CASSLDQVNTEAFF
D: .
J: TRBJ1-1
size: .
V: TRBV7-9

DNA: TGTGCCAGCAGTGAAGCGGGGACAAATTACAATGAGCAGTTCTTC
CDR3: CASSEAGTNYNEQFF
D: .
J: TRBJ2-1
size: .
V: TRBV25-1

DNA: TGTGCCAGCTCACCTCTAGGGACAGCAAAAAACATTCAGTACTTC
CDR3: CASSPLGTAKNIQYF
D: TRBD1
J: TRBJ2-4
size: .
V: TRBV18

DNA: TGTGCCAGCAGCCGGGACTTAAGGGAGGGTGGTGAAAAACTGTTTTTT
CDR3: CASSRDLREGGEKLFF
D: .
J: TRBJ1-4
size: .
V: TRBV4-2

DNA: TGTGCCGTTCGGGACAGGGAGAGGAGTGGCTACACCTTC
CDR3: CAVRDRERSGYTF
D: TRBD1
J: TRBJ1-2
size: .
V: TRBV6-5

DNA: TGTGCCAGTCGGTTTGGGCTTGGCTATGGCTACACCTTC
CDR3: CASRFGLGYGYTF
D: .
J: TRBJ1-2
size: few
V: TRBV19

DNA: TGTGCCAGCAGCCGGACAGCCTACGAGCAGTACTTC
CDR3: CASSRTAYEQYF
D: .
J: TRBJ2-7
size: once
V: TRBV11-2

DNA: TGTGCCAGCTCACAAAGCGGTACTAGCACAGATACGCAGTATTTT
CDR3: CASSQSGTSTDTQYF
D: .
J: TRBJ2-3
size: .
V: TRBV18

DNA: TGCGCCAGCAGCCAAGATATCGGCGGGAGGGCCACAGATACGCAGTATTTT
CDR3: CASSQDIGGRATDTQYF
D: TRBD2
J: TRBJ2-3
size: .
V: TRBV4-3